The 9 T cell receptor beta chains given below trace back to one sample, sequenced in a study of OX40 agonist ivuxolimab in advanced cancers. Some clones are missing from TCRdb's copy, which holds only in-frame ones; the method was immunoSEQ multiplex PCR. The sample contains roughly 70,000 clones, about four fifths of which appear only once. Sequenced material: CD4+ or CD8+ T cells sorted from blood, taken in a trial of the OX40 agonist ivuxolimab. Receptors were obtained from an adult with an advanced solid tumor such as melanoma, head and neck, liver or kidney cancer.

V is TRBV30 and J is TRBJ1-3; 7 nucleotides align to TRBD1. V lost 0 bases to trimming and J lost 13 bases; unmatched junction nucleotides: 3. This CDR3 has 11 residues. From germline, CDR1 is GTSNPN and CDR2 SVGIG (reference sequence). This CDR3 reads CAWSVGTAIYF. CDR3 DNA sequence: TGTGCCTGGAGTGTGGGGACAGCTATATATTTT.

V and J are TRBV28 and TRBJ1-2; weak D call: TRBD1 (5 bases). The CDR3 consists of 16 residues. Germline CDR1 and CDR2: MDHEN and SYDVKM. The V gene lost 2 bases and the J gene lost 3 bases, with 16 bases spanning the gap. The CDR3 here is CASSLGTRSSYYGYTF. Here the CDR3 DNA reads TGTGCCAGCAGTTTAGGGACGCGTAGTAGTTACTATGGCTACACCTTC.

V gene TRBV5-5 combines with J gene TRBJ1-2; D not certain. In germline, CDR1 is SGHKS, CDR2 YYEKEE (reference sequence). The CDR3 extends over 15 amino acids. The germline V and J ends were trimmed by 6 bases and 3 bases, with 18 bases remaining between them. The CDR3 DNA reads TGTGCCAGCACCGAACGTTGGGATGAGGACTATGGCTACACCTTC. This gives the protein CASTERWDEDYGYTF.

V gene TRBV18 combines with J gene TRBJ2-5, with D possibly being TRBD1 (5 bases). The DNA end is a closer match to TRBJ2-7, so the J assignment may be wrong. This CDR3 is built from 14 residues. In germline, CDR1 is KGHSH, CDR2 LQKENI. This CDR3 is CASSPRAQDYEQYF. Written as DNA, the CDR3 is TGTGCCAGCTCACCACGCGCACAGGACTACGAGCAGTACTTC.

The chain links TRBV28 to TRBJ1-5; D call uncertain. This CDR3 is built from 13 residues. V was cut by 6 bases and J by 8 bases, with 14 bases left in between. Germline V gene lookup returns CDR1 MDHEN and CDR2 SYDVKM. The CDR3 nucleotides are TGTGCCAGCAGCAACAACCCTCGCGAGCCCCAGCATTTT. It translates to CASSNNPREPQHF.

This chain links TRBV4-2 with TRBJ2-4; possible D gene TRBD1, 5 bases. Germline CDR1 and CDR2: LGHNA and YNFKEQ. This CDR3 has 15 residues. Trimming left V 0 bases short and J 3 bases short, with 9 bases between. The chain's CDR3 is CASSQDWGSKNIQYF. The CDR3 DNA reads TGTGCCAGCAGCCAAGATTGGGGCAGCAAAAACATTCAGTACTTC.

Note on this clone: Other DNA sequences in the sample encode the same CDR3. The chain joins TRBV18 to TRBJ1-5; TRBD1 matches at 7 bases. The CDR3 has 15 residues. Germline loops: CDR1 KGHSH, CDR2 LQKENI. The V gene end was trimmed by 1 base and the J gene end by 4 bases; junction bases not matched to a gene: 4. CDR3 protein: CASSPRAGGNQPQHF. The CDR3 nucleotides read TGTGCCAGCTCACCACGGGCAGGGGGGAATCAGCCCCAGCATTTT.

The rearrangement uses TRBV29-1 and TRBJ1-2; no reliable D call. The CDR3 runs to 14 residues. V was trimmed by 1 base and J by 8 bases, leaving 17 bases between them. CDR1 is SQVTM, CDR2 ANQGSEA, per germline. The CDR3 reads CSVEAVKGVAGYTF. In DNA form, the CDR3 reads TGCAGCGTTGAAGCCGTCAAGGGAGTTGCAGGCTACACCTTC. The full variable domain, with the rest looked up from reference TRBV29-1 and TRBJ1-2, is SAVISQKPSRDICQRGTSLTIQCQVDSQVTMMFWYRQQPGQSLTLIATANQGSEATYESGFVIDKFPISRPNLTFSTLTVSNMSPEDSSIYLCSVEAVKGVAGYTFGSGTRLTVV.

This chain connects TRBV28 to TRBJ2-7; 8 bases are a match to TRBD2. This CDR3 contains 15 residues. Losses at the gene ends were 3 bases for V and 5 bases for J; bases not matched to a gene: 9. The germline V gene has CDR1 MDHEN and CDR2 SYDVKM. CDR3 nucleotide sequence: TGTGCCAGCAGTTTGGGCGGGGGGATAATCAACGAGCAGTACTTC. Its protein product is CASSLGGGIINEQYF. Full variable domain (remainder filled in from reference TRBV28 and TRBJ2-7): DVKVTQSSRYLVKRTGEKVFLECVQDMDHENMFWYRQDPGLGLRLIYFSYDVKMKEKGDIPEGYSVSREKKERFSLILESASTNQTSMYLCASSLGGGIINEQYFGPGTRLTVT.